The rows below give T cell receptor beta chains drawn from one sample of a study of Ad26.COV2.S vaccination and SARS-CoV-2 variants. Data came from immunoSEQ multiplex PCR; TCRdb stores just in-frame clones and leaves some out. The repertoire holds about 400,000 clones, with more than 85% as singletons. The specimen comprised peripheral blood, sampled in a trial of Ad26.COV2.S vaccine versus placebo. These receptors were taken from a person between 18 and 65 years old who received the Ad26.COV2.S COVID-19 vaccine or a placebo. CDR3s include the opening cysteine and the closing phenylalanine or tryptophan. A D gene is named only where the DNA matches it firmly. The size field is filled for only some rows; it gives once, few, many or a size class.

NA,TRBJ1-3,TRBD1,TRBV11-2,CASSHHRGPLGNTIYF,TGTGCCAGCAGCCATCACAGGGGGCCCCTGGGAAACACCATATATTTT
NA,TRBJ2-5,NA,TRBV5-4,CASSPAGEETQYF,TGTGCCAGCAGCCCGGCAGGGGAAGAGACCCAGTACTTC
NA,TRBJ2-7,NA,TRBV5-1,CASSLGGEQYF,TGCGCCAGCAGCTTGGGGGGCGAGCAGTACTTC
NA,TRBJ1-1,TRBD1,TRBV6-5,CASSTGGTEAFF,TGTGCCAGCAGTACAGGGGGAACTGAAGCTTTCTTT
few,TRBJ1-1,TRBD1,TRBV7-6,CASSLIDRGGTEAFF,TGTGCCAGCAGCCTTATTGACAGGGGAGGAACTGAAGCTTTCTTT
NA,TRBJ2-1,TRBD1,TRBV5-6,CASSLLQGANQEQFF,TGTGCCAGCAGCTTGTTACAGGGGGCCAACCAGGAGCAGTTCTTC
once,TRBJ2-7,TRBD1,TRBV2,CASREQGRSYEQYF,TGTGCCAGCAGGGAACAGGGGCGCTCCTACGAGCAGTACTTC
NA,TRBJ2-2,NA,TRBV24-1,CATSGPTGELFF,TGTGCCACCAGTGGTCCAACCGGGGAGCTGTTTTTT
NA,TRBJ1-5,NA,TRBV19,CASSGRGNQPQHF,TGTGCCAGTAGTGGCAGGGGTAATCAGCCCCAGCATTTT
NA,TRBJ2-2,TRBD2,TRBV9,CASSPWEGNTGELFF,TGTGCCAGCAGTCCCTGGGAGGGTAACACCGGGGAGCTGTTTTTT
NA,TRBJ1-5,NA,TRBV5-5,CASSLSGTTGNQPQHF,TGTGCCAGCAGCCTCTCGGGGACTACCGGCAATCAGCCCCAGCATTTT
NA,TRBJ2-3,NA,TRBV27,CASSSGGLFTDTQYF,TGTGCCAGCAGTTCCGGGGGGCTCTTCACAGATACGCAGTATTTT
NA,TRBJ2-3,TRBD2,TRBV18,CASSPALAGYTDTQYF,TGTGCCAGCTCACCGGCCCTAGCGGGGTACACAGATACGCAGTATTTT
once,TRBJ2-7,NA,TRBV6-5,CASTKGVGEQYF,TGTGCCAGCACCAAGGGGGTCGGCGAGCAGTACTTC
NA,TRBJ1-5,NA,TRBV7-9,CASSFGQGINQPQHF,TGTGCCAGCAGCTTCGGTCAGGGAATCAATCAGCCCCAGCATTTT
NA,TRBJ2-2,NA,TRBV4-3,CASSQDLESGSTGELFF,TGCGCCAGCAGCCAAGATCTCGAATCGGGGAGCACCGGGGAGCTGTTTTTT
NA,TRBJ2-5,NA,TRBV5-1,CASSLAAEETQYF,TGCGCCAGCAGCTTGGCAGCGGAGGAGACCCAGTACTTC
NA,TRBJ2-2,TRBD1,TRBV7-9,CASSSRPVYRGISGELFF,TGTGCCAGCAGCTCAAGGCCGGTTTACAGGGGTATTTCCGGGGAGCTGTTTTTT
NA,TRBJ1-2,NA,TRBV11-2,CASSLLKGRFGYGYTF,TGTGCCAGCAGCTTATTAAAGGGGCGGTTCGGCTATGGCTACACCTTC
once,TRBJ2-5,TRBD1,TRBV7-2,CASSPRQGQETQYF,TGTGCCAGCAGCCCCCGACAGGGCCAAGAGACCCAGTACTTC
NA,TRBJ1-4,TRBD1,TRBV7-2,CASSLSGPTGGNEKLFF,TGTGCCAGCAGCTTATCCGGCCCGACAGGGGGTAATGAAAAACTGTTTTTT
NA,TRBJ1-2,NA,TRBV4-1,CASSHNREFNYGYTF,TGCGCCAGCAGCCACAATCGGGAATTTAACTATGGCTACACCTTC
few,TRBJ2-1,NA,TRBV6-4,CASSAGADYNEQFF,TGTGCCAGCAGTGCGGGGGCAGACTACAATGAGCAGTTCTTC
NA,TRBJ1-1,TRBD1,TRBV25-1,CASSEPGGAPEAFF,TGTGCCAGCAGTGAACCAGGGGGAGCCCCTGAAGCTTTCTTT
NA,TRBJ2-5,NA,TRBV3-1/TRBV3-2,CASSQSRVLGPETQYF,TGTGCCAGCAGCCAATCCAGGGTCCTGGGACCGGAGACCCAGTACTTC